The rows below give T cell receptor beta chains drawn from one sample of a study of CD8 T cells in Susac syndrome. Each CDR3 protein is one row after TCRdb ran MiXCR on the immunoSEQ multiplex PCR reads. This table holds 150,000 to 200,000 distinct CDR3 sequences, 90% to 95% found once. The sequenced material came from CD4+ T cells from PBMCs. The receptors shown here come from a human donor in good health. Both conserved end residues are part of each CDR3. The D gene is left open where the match is weak. Some rows have no size entry. The others give once, few or many, or a class for an expanded clone.

v_gene	len	abundance	j_gene	d_gene	CDR3aa	CDR3nt
TRBV2	15	NA	TRBJ1-2	NA	CASRRTGTINYGYTF	TGTGCCAGCAGGCGCACCGGGACAATTAACTATGGCTACACCTTC
TRBV5-1	15	NA	TRBJ2-2	NA	CASSFKGPHTGELFF	TGCGCCAGCAGCTTCAAGGGGCCCCACACCGGGGAGCTGTTTTTT
TRBV15	16	once	TRBJ2-7	TRBD2	CATSRDSGGGAYEQYF	TGTGCCACCAGCAGAGATAGCGGGGGGGGTGCTTACGAGCAGTACTTC
TRBV7-2	13	NA	TRBJ1-3	NA	CASSERSGNTIYF	TGTGCCAGCAGCGAAAGGTCCGGAAACACCATATATTTT
TRBV7-2	14	NA	TRBJ2-1	NA	CASSLVTGHNEQFF	TGTGCCAGCAGCTTAGTGACAGGACACAATGAGCAGTTCTTC
TRBV29-1	13	NA	TRBJ2-3	NA	CSAHGGSTDTQYF	TGCAGCGCCCACGGCGGAAGCACAGATACGCAGTATTTT
TRBV14	16	NA	TRBJ1-1	NA	CASSQGGVRFDTEAFF	TGTGCCAGCAGCCAAGGTGGGGTGCGTTTCGACACTGAAGCTTTCTTT
TRBV7-6	13	few	TRBJ2-2	NA	CASSLAGSGELFF	TGTGCCAGCAGCTTAGCAGGGTCCGGGGAGCTGTTTTTT
TRBV6-5	13	NA	TRBJ2-5	TRBD2	CASRGGVGETQYF	TGTGCCAGCCGCGGGGGGGTGGGAGAGACCCAGTACTTC
TRBV3-1	16	once	TRBJ1-2	NA	CASSLDRYLSNYGYTF	TGTGCCAGCAGTCTAGACCGCTACCTATCTAACTATGGCTACACCTTC
TRBV12-3/TRBV12-4	14	once	TRBJ1-6	NA	CASSFSAFGSPLHF	TGTGCCAGCAGTTTTTCGGCGTTTGGTTCACCCCTCCACTTT
TRBV20-1	14	NA	TRBJ2-5	TRBD2	CSTPSLAMGETQYF	TGCAGTACCCCTTCACTAGCGATGGGAGAGACCCAGTACTTC
TRBV2	14	NA	TRBJ2-1	TRBD1	CASSPGTGKDEQFF	TGTGCCAGCAGTCCCGGGACAGGGAAGGATGAGCAGTTCTTC
TRBV6-1	13	NA	TRBJ2-7	TRBD1	CATRRTGIDEQYF	TGTGCCACGAGGCGGACAGGGATCGACGAGCAGTACTTC
TRBV10-1	16	NA	TRBJ2-1	TRBD2	CASSESLAGGYNEQFF	TGCGCCAGCAGTGAGTCCCTAGCGGGGGGGTACAATGAGCAGTTCTTC
TRBV5-6	13	NA	TRBJ2-5	NA	CASSLDWQETQYF	TGTGCCAGCAGCCTGGACTGGCAAGAGACCCAGTACTTC
TRBV3-1	12	NA	TRBJ2-1	NA	CASSQDQARVCF	TGTGCCAGCAGCCAAGATCAGGCAAGGGTATGCTTC
TRBV7-9	17	NA	TRBJ2-3	NA	CASSSFGAGRRTDTQYF	TGTGCCAGCAGCTCCTTCGGGGCAGGGAGAAGAACAGATACGCAGTATTTT
TRBV20-1	14	NA	TRBJ2-7	NA	CSARDPRVAYEQYF	TGCAGTGCTAGAGATCCCAGGGTCGCCTACGAGCAGTACTTC
TRBV12-3/TRBV12-4	12	NA	TRBJ1-1	NA	CASSQGFTEAFF	TGTGCCAGCAGTCAGGGGTTTACTGAAGCTTTCTTT
TRBV7-9	12	NA	TRBJ1-2	NA	CASRLNNYGYTF	TGTGCCAGCAGACTAAACAACTATGGCTACACCTTC
TRBV5-1	12	NA	TRBJ2-2	NA	CASSLQGGELFF	TGCGCCAGCAGCTTGCAGGGGGGGGAGCTGTTTTTT
TRBV12-3/TRBV12-4	16	NA	TRBJ1-5	TRBD1	CASSPPGQGTGQPQHF	TGTGCCAGCAGTCCCCCGGGACAGGGGACGGGGCAGCCCCAGCATTTT
TRBV5-4	15	once	TRBJ2-5	NA	CASSGSGPYQETQYF	TGTGCCAGCAGCGGATCCGGACCGTACCAAGAGACCCAGTACTTC
TRBV7-9	16	NA	TRBJ2-2	TRBD1	CASSLGQGPSTGELFF	TGTGCCAGCAGCTTGGGACAGGGGCCAAGCACCGGGGAGCTGTTTTTT
TRBV5-1	16	NA	TRBJ2-2	TRBD2	CASSLGAGAPTGELFF	TGCGCCAGCAGCTTGGGAGCGGGGGCCCCCACCGGGGAGCTGTTTTTT
TRBV6-1	14	NA	TRBJ1-6	NA	CASRGGSYNSPLHF	TGTGCCAGTAGGGGAGGATCCTATAATTCACCCCTCCACTTT
TRBV20-1	11	once	TRBJ1-4	NA	CSAPEGEKLFF	TGCAGTGCACCGGAGGGTGAAAAACTGTTTTTT
TRBV12-3/TRBV12-4	14	few	TRBJ2-5	NA	CASSLAGVGETQYF	TGTGCCAGCAGTTTAGCGGGAGTTGGAGAGACCCAGTACTTC
TRBV27	14	NA	TRBJ1-2	NA	CASSFRGLQGGYTF	TGTGCCAGCAGTTTTAGGGGACTGCAAGGGGGCTACACCTTC
TRBV4-1	15	NA	TRBJ2-5	NA	CASSQYLSGQETQYF	TGCGCCAGCAGCCAATATCTAAGTGGGCAAGAGACCCAGTACTTC
TRBV28	13	NA	TRBJ2-7	NA	CASSLTGAGEQYF	TGTGCCAGCAGTTTAACGGGGGCGGGGGAGCAGTACTTC
TRBV19	18	NA	TRBJ2-1	TRBD2	CASTPWASGGSSYNEQFF	TGTGCCAGTACCCCATGGGCTAGCGGGGGGAGCTCCTACAATGAGCAGTTCTTC